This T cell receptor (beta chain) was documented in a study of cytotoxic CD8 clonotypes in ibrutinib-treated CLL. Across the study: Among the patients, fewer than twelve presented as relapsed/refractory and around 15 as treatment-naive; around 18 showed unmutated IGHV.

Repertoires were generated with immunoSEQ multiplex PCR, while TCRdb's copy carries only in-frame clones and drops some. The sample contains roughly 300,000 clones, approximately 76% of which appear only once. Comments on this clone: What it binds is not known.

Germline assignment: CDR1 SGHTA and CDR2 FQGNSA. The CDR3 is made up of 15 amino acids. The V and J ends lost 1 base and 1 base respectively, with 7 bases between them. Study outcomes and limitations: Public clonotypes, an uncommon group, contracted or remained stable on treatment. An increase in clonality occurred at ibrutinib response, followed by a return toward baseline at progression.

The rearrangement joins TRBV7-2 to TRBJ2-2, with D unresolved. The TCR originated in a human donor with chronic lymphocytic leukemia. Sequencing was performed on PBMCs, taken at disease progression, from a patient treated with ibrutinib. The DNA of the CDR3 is TGTGCCAGCAGCTTAGAGCGCTGGAACACCGGGGAGCTGTTTTTT. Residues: CASSLERWNTGELFF.